Below, 13 T cell receptor beta chains from the same sample are listed, as sequenced in a study of read filtering for tumor transcriptome and immune sequencing (dated by TCRdb to the early 2020s). Sequencing was performed on an Illumina HiSeq 4000. TCR libraries were constructed from 350 to 400 ng RNA using the Immunoverse kit, and molecular barcoded adaptors covering alpha/delta and beta/gamma chains were employed. TCRdb trimmed the raw reads at Q25, called clones with MiXCR and kept productive beta chains. Each CDR3 protein appears once, grouped with its most common genes and DNA. The sample table shows some 50,000 distinct CDR3 sequences, and 20% are seen once. The ten largest clones capture under 40% of the sample. The sample consisted of a population of CD138-negative cells sorted from bone marrow. In the paper's terms, the cell subset or site label means: bone marrow mononuclear cells depleted of CD138+ plasma/myeloma cells by negative magnetic selection. The receptors derive from a donor over 35 with multiple myeloma.

About this clonotype: A single base separates this from a much larger clone, so it may be a read error. The CDR3 region is CASSYSDGFGYTF. CDR3 coding DNA: TGTGCCAGCAGCTATAGTGACGGCTTTGGCTACACCTTC. This chain connects TRBV7-9 to TRBJ1-2, with unresolved D. This CDR3 comprises 13 residues. Germline-derived CDR1 and CDR2 are SEHNR and FQNEAQ (reference sequence). Trimming shortened V by 4 bases and J by 7 bases, and 13 bases separated the two germline ends.

This clonotype was detected ten times or more. This chain links TRBV27 with TRBJ1-4; D is unclear. Trimming shortened V by 6 bases and J by 8 bases, and 19 bases separated the two germline ends. The germline V gene encodes CDR1 MNHEY and CDR2 SMNVEV (reference sequence). The CDR3 loop spans 15 amino acids. CDR3 sequence reads: CASSCLQNAWEKLFF. The CDR3 DNA reads TGTGCCAGCAGCTGTCTTCAGAACGCTTGGGAAAAACTGTTTTTT.

A note on this clonotype: This clone may be a read error of a much larger clone one base away. V is TRBV10-2 and J is TRBJ1-1, with D maybe TRBD1 (5 bases). This CDR3 is built from 16 residues. Per the germline V gene, CDR1 is WSHSY and CDR2 is SAAADI. The V end lost 2 bases, the J end lost 3 bases, and 16 bases lay between the germline ends. Written as DNA, the CDR3 is TGCGCCAGCAGTGAGCCGAGGGACGGTTTCGACACTGAAGCTTTCTTT. As protein: CASSEPRDGFDTEAFF.

This clonotype was seen repeatedly, ten times or more. The CDR3 bases are TGTGCCAGCACCTCTATCGGGCGGGACGGAGCCTACGAGCAGTACTTC. It translates to CASTSIGRDGAYEQYF. This rearrangement joins TRBV6-6 to TRBJ2-7; D might be TRBD2 (6 bases). Per the germline V gene, CDR1 is MNHNY and CDR2 is SVGAGI (reference sequence). Trimming pared 7 bases from V and 2 bases from J, leaving 21 bases between. The CDR3 runs to 16 residues.

This clonotype has a count of ten or more. This rearrangement joins TRBV12-3 or TRBV12-4 to TRBJ2-2; 11 nucleotides align to TRBD1. The CDR3 is made up of 16 amino acids. V gave up 1 base and J gave up 7 bases; unmatched junction bases: 5. The CDR3 DNA sequence: TGTGCCAGCAGTTTAGGGACAGGGGGCGCGTTCGGGGAGCTGTTTTTT. Translation gives CASSLGTGGAFGELFF.

In this sample, this clonotype turned up many times. The chain couples TRBV5-6 to TRBJ1-1; D remains ambiguous. V lost 4 bases and J 0 bases, leaving 10 bases between the germline ends. CDR3 length: 14 amino acids. The germline V gene encodes CDR1 SGHDT and CDR2 YYEEEE. The CDR3 sequence is CASSPSHLNTEAFF. Here the CDR3 DNA reads TGTGCCAGCAGCCCGTCACACCTGAACACTGAAGCTTTCTTT.

V and J are TRBV28 and TRBJ1-5; D remains ambiguous. The V gene's germline CDR1 is MDHEN and CDR2 SYDVKM. Trimming cost V 3 bases and J 6 bases, with 15 bases left between them. This CDR3 has 15 amino acids. CDR3 DNA: TGTGCCAGCAGTTTGGTGCAGGACGGAGGTCAGCCCCAGCATTTT. Translated, it gives CASSLVQDGGQPQHF.

This clonotype has ten or more counts. The genes are TRBV20-1 and TRBJ2-4, with 11 bases lining up with TRBD1. The CDR3 is made up of 13 amino acids. V lost 6 bases and J lost 6; bases outside the gene matches: 4. Germline lookup yields CDR1 DFQATT and CDR2 SNEGSKA (reference sequence). The CDR3 DNA is TGCAGTGCCAGGACAGGGGGCGGAAACATTCAGTACTTC. This sequence encodes CSARTGGGNIQYF.

This clonotype occurred many times. This chain connects TRBV10-3 to TRBJ2-7; 7 nucleotides line up with TRBD1. Germline V lookup: CDR1 ENHRY, CDR2 SYGVKD. There are 14 residues in the CDR3. V shed 2 bases, J shed 3 bases, and the junction held 4 bases outside the gene matches. The CDR3 loop is CAISEIQGVYEQYF. Written as DNA, the CDR3 is TGTGCCATCAGTGAGATTCAGGGGGTCTACGAGCAGTACTTC.

This clonotype was counted a few times. V is TRBV2 and J is TRBJ2-3, with no clear D. CDR3 length: 12 amino acids. Trimming took off 3 bases at V and 0 bases at J, with 1 base between the two ends. Germline V gene data show CDR1 as SNHLY and CDR2 as FYNNEI. The CDR3 loop reads CASSESTDTQYF. The CDR3 coding sequence is TGTGCCAGCAGTGAGAGCACAGATACGCAGTATTTT. Full variable domain (outside the CDR3, taken from reference TRBV2 and TRBJ2-3): EPEVTQTPSHQVTQMGQEVILRCVPISNHLYFYWYRQILGQKVEFLVSFYNNEISEKSEIFDDQFSVERPDGSNFTLKIRSTKLEDSAMYFCASSESTDTQYFGPGTRLTVL.

This clonotype has ten or more counts. The J gene is TRBJ2-7, the V gene TRBV7-4, with 7 bases matching TRBD2. CDR3 length equals 11 residues. V lost 4 bases to trimming and J lost 11 bases; unmatched junction nucleotides: 5. Germline V CDR1 and CDR2: SGHVT, SQSDAQ. The CDR3 sequence: CASSSRTREYF. The CDR3 DNA reads as TGTGCCAGCAGCTCTCGGACTAGGGAGTACTTC. Together with reference TRBV7-4 and TRBJ2-7, the CDR3 gives the full variable domain: GAGVSQSPRYKVAKRGRDVALRCDSISGHVTLYWYRQTLGQGSEVLTYSQSDAQRDKSGRPSGRFSAERPERSVSTLKIQRTEQGDSAVYLCASSSRTREYFGPGTRLTVT.

Worth noting for this clonotype: A much larger clone lies one base from this, so it may be a read error. V gene TRBV7-6 combines with J gene TRBJ2-2; TRBD1 aligns across 8 bases. The CDR3 loop spans 16 amino acids. Germline lookup yields CDR1 SGHVS and CDR2 FNYEAQ. This chain's CDR3 is CASSLRQGKDTGELLF. The CDR3 coding sequence is TGTGCCAGCAGCCTTAGACAGGGGAAGGACACCGGGGAGCTGCTTTTT.

This chain joins TRBV7-3 and TRBJ1-1; D is ambiguous. In germline, CDR1 is SGHTA, CDR2 FQGTGA. CDR3 length: 13 amino acids. With 1 base removed from V and 1 base from J, the gap between germline ends came to 4 bases. In DNA form, the CDR3 reads TGTGCCAGCAGCTTAATCAGGAACACTGAAGCTTTCTTT. This gives the protein CASSLIRNTEAFF.